These 17 T cell receptor beta chains came from one sample sequenced in a study of OX40 agonist ivuxolimab in advanced cancers. The repertoire was sequenced with immunoSEQ multiplex PCR; TCRdb's copy has only in-frame clones and lacks some. The table shows about 3,100 clones, with 80% to 95% occurring only once. The sample in question was CD4+ or CD8+ T cells sorted from blood, obtained in a trial of the OX40 agonist ivuxolimab. Receptors were obtained from an adult with an advanced solid tumor such as melanoma, head and neck, liver or kidney cancer.

CDR3 amino acids: CASSPGGRGGELFF. DNA for the CDR3: TGTGCCAGCAGCCCCGGGGGCCGCGGCGGGGAGCTGTTTTTT. The V gene is TRBV7-2, the J gene TRBJ2-2; tentatively, D is TRBD1 or TRBD2 (6 bases each). CDR3 size: 14 residues. V was shortened by 5 bases and J by 7 bases, with 14 bases between the two germline ends. Germline loops: CDR1 SGHTA, CDR2 FQGNSA.

The chain is built from TRBV5-1 and TRBJ1-6, with 7 nucleotides matching TRBD1. The CDR3 has 20 amino acids. V lost 2 bases to trimming and J lost 7 bases; unmatched junction nucleotides: 21. Germline loops: CDR1 SGHRS, CDR2 YFSETQ. CDR3 region: CASSFRLGQTDPSGNSPLHF. The DNA for the CDR3 is TGCGCCAGCAGCTTCCGCCTGGGACAGACCGACCCTAGTGGGAATTCACCCCTCCACTTT.

CDR3 bases: TGTGCCAGCTCACCGGACAGGGGCTCTCAAGCTTTCTTT. Residues: CASSPDRGSQAFF. The chain couples TRBV18 to TRBJ1-1; 9 bases align to TRBD1. The length of the CDR3 is 13 residues. CDR1 and CDR2 from the germline V gene are KGHSH and LQKENI. The V gene end was trimmed by 3 bases and the J gene end by 9 bases; junction bases not matched to a gene: 5.

The chain combines TRBV7-9 with TRBJ2-3; D might be TRBD2 (5 bases). Germline V gene data show CDR1 as SEHNR and CDR2 as FQNEAQ (reference sequence). The CDR3 extends over 15 amino acids. V was clipped by 1 base and J by 0 bases, with 8 bases between them. The CDR3 protein is CASSLGTLSTDTQYF. The CDR3 DNA is TGTGCCAGCAGCTTAGGGACTCTAAGCACAGATACGCAGTATTTT.

This clone was seen only a few times. The chain employs TRBV5-1 and TRBJ1-1; 8 nucleotides match TRBD1. This CDR3 comprises 14 residues. The V gene's germline CDR1 is SGHRS and CDR2 YFSETQ. V shed 6 bases and J 0 bases; nucleotides not matched to a gene: 4. CDR3 loop: CASTPGQVNTEAFF. The CDR3, as DNA: TGCGCCAGCACCCCGGGACAGGTGAACACTGAAGCTTTCTTT. Looking up the rest from reference TRBV5-1 and TRBJ1-1 gives the full variable domain: KAGVTQTPRYLIKTRGQQVTLSCSPISGHRSVSWYQQTPGQGLQFLFEYFSETQRNKGNFPGRFSGRQFSNSRSEMNVSTLELGDSALYLCASTPGQVNTEAFFGQGTRLTVV.

The rearrangement links TRBV5-1 to TRBJ2-7; TRBD1 agrees at 7 bases. CDR1 and CDR2 (germline): SGHRS, YFSETQ. V lost 0 bases and J lost 0; bases outside the gene matches: 9. The CDR3 loop spans 17 amino acids. CDR3 loop: CASSLGPDRVSSYEQYF. CDR3 nucleotide sequence: TGCGCCAGCAGCTTGGGGCCTGACAGGGTCAGCTCCTACGAGCAGTACTTC.

This clone was counted only a few times. The V call is TRBV4-3, the J call TRBJ1-3; D unclear. The CDR3 loop spans 20 amino acids. The germline V and J ends were trimmed by 4 bases and 0 bases, with 25 bases remaining between them. Germline V gene sequence: CDR1 LGHNA, CDR2 YSLEER. CDR3 loop: CASSLTMYGPPLSSGNTIYF. The CDR3 DNA sequence: TGCGCCAGCAGCCTTACGATGTATGGCCCTCCCCTAAGCTCTGGAAACACCATATATTTT.

The V call is TRBV5-1, the J call TRBJ1-3, with D tentatively TRBD1 (6 bases). This CDR3 is 14 amino acids long. Trimming cost V 4 bases and J 8 bases, with 16 bases left between them. Germline lookup yields CDR1 SGHRS and CDR2 YFSETQ. Written as DNA, the CDR3 is TGCGCCAGCAGCCCCGGGGGGCTGGGGGACACCATATATTTT. Protein: CASSPGGLGDTIYF.

The gene calls are TRBV7-6 and TRBJ1-3; D ambiguous. Germline V gene sequence: CDR1 SGHVS, CDR2 FNYEAQ. The length of the CDR3 is 17 residues. Trimming cost V 5 bases and J 0 bases, with 17 bases left between them. CDR3 region: CASSPQVGPLSGNTIYF. The CDR3 nucleotides are TGTGCCAGCAGCCCTCAAGTCGGACCGCTCTCTGGAAACACCATATATTTT. Together with reference TRBV7-6 and TRBJ1-3, the CDR3 gives the full variable domain: GAGVSQSPRYKVTKRGQDVALRCDPISGHVSLYWYRQALGQGPEFLTYFNYEAQQDKSGLPNDRFSAERPEGSISTLTIQRTEQRDSAMYRCASSPQVGPLSGNTIYFGEGSWLTVV.

The chain carries TRBV10-1 and TRBJ2-7, with no clear D. This CDR3 has 12 amino acids. The ends were cut back, 2 bases at V and 1 base at J, with 3 bases in the middle. CDR1 WNHNN and CDR2 SYGVQD come from the germline V gene (reference sequence). Here the CDR3 DNA reads TGCGCCAGCAGTGAGACGTCCTACGAGCAGTACTTC. Its translation is CASSETSYEQYF.

The sample holds one count of this clone. The chain carries TRBV5-5 and TRBJ1-2; D might be TRBD1 (5 bases). The V and J ends lost 0 bases and 3 bases respectively, with 9 bases between them. The CDR3 totals 14 residues. CDR1 and CDR2 (germline): SGHKS, YYEKEE (reference sequence). The CDR3 region is CASSLDGGDYGYTF. The CDR3 DNA reads TGTGCCAGCAGCTTGGATGGGGGAGACTATGGCTACACCTTC.

V and J are TRBV6-4 and TRBJ2-3; perhaps TRBD2 as D (5 bases). Germline values: CDR1 MRHNA, CDR2 SNTAGT. The CDR3 has 14 amino acids. The V and J ends lost 0 bases and 6 bases respectively, with 10 bases between them. CDR3 protein: CASSDSMGVDTQYF. The CDR3 DNA follows: TGTGCCAGCAGTGACTCGATGGGAGTGGATACGCAGTATTTT.

V is TRBV7-9 and J is TRBJ1-3; D unresolved. Trimming took 0 bases from V and 4 from J, leaving 4 bases between them. The CDR3 is 13 amino acids. Germline CDR1 SEHNR, CDR2 FQNEAQ (reference sequence). CDR3 nucleotide sequence: TGTGCCAGCAGCTTAGCCAGGGGAAACACCATATATTTT. It yields the protein CASSLARGNTIYF.

The rearrangement uses TRBV4-1 and TRBJ2-7, with D possibly matching TRBD2 (5 bases). The germline gives CDR1 MGHRA, CDR2 YSYEKL. CDR3 length: 15 amino acids. The V and J ends lost 5 bases and 2 bases respectively, with 16 bases between them. As DNA, the CDR3 is TGCGCCAGCAGCGCACAGCCGGGATGGGCCTACGAGCAGTACTTC. Translated, it gives CASSAQPGWAYEQYF.

The V and J genes are TRBV19 and TRBJ2-5; D not certain. Trimming pared 6 bases from V and 4 bases from J, leaving 6 bases between. Germline CDR1 LNHDA, CDR2 SQIVND (reference sequence). The CDR3 is made up of 11 amino acids. CDR3 in DNA: TGTGCCAGTAGCGTGGGAGAGACCCAGTACTTC. The encoded protein is CASSVGETQYF.

The V call is TRBV19, the J call TRBJ1-5, with D possibly matching TRBD1 (6 bases). V lost 4 bases and J lost 7, with 14 bases in between. The CDR3 consists of 14 residues. The V gene's germline CDR1 is LNHDA and CDR2 SQIVND (reference sequence). The CDR3 nucleotides are TGTGCCAGTAGTACGGCAGGGGTAGGACAGCCCCAGCATTTT. This encodes CASSTAGVGQPQHF.

The sample holds a few counts of this clone. J is TRBJ1-5 and V is TRBV28; no definite D call. The length of the CDR3 is 14 residues. The V end was cut by 7 bases, the J end by 6 bases, with 16 bases between. Looked up from germline, CDR1 is MDHEN and CDR2 is SYDVKM. CDR3: CASNRGSTLQPQHF. The CDR3 DNA follows: TGTGCCAGCAATAGAGGGTCCACACTTCAGCCCCAGCATTTT.